The 2 T cell receptor beta chains below all came from one sample that was sequenced in a study of T cells in Graves' hyperthyroidism and ophthalmopathy. From RNA transcripts, TCR beta CDR3 regions were amplified. HTBI primers were the set used in a first-round RT-PCR of the TCR CDR3. TCRdb re-analysed the multiplex PCR reads in MiXCR, keeping a single row per CDR3 protein. Here the sample spans 600,000 to 650,000 distinct CDR3 sequences, around 21% being singletons. The material sequenced was blood. The receptor source for this set is a man aged 30 to 39 with Graves' ophthalmopathy.

The rearrangement links TRBV20-1 to TRBJ1-3, with TRBD1 matching over 8 bases. This CDR3 is 14 amino acids long. V shed 6 bases and J 2 bases; nucleotides not matched to a gene: 6. Germline V gene data show CDR1 as DFQATT and CDR2 as SNEGSKA (reference sequence). The CDR3 reads CSAVQGGTGNTIYF. DNA of the CDR3: TGCAGTGCCGTACAGGGGGGCACTGGAAACACCATATATTTT.

This clonotype is a singleton in its sample. The rearrangement uses TRBV13 and TRBJ2-7; 8 positions agree with TRBD1. Germline V gene lookup returns CDR1 PRHDT and CDR2 FYEKMQ (reference sequence). The CDR3 sequence is 15 residues long. V shed 5 bases, J shed 3 bases, and the junction held 9 bases outside the gene matches. In DNA form, the CDR3 reads TGTGCCAGCAGCCAGACAGGGGTCGCAAACTACGAGCAGTACTTC. Translation: CASSQTGVANYEQYF.